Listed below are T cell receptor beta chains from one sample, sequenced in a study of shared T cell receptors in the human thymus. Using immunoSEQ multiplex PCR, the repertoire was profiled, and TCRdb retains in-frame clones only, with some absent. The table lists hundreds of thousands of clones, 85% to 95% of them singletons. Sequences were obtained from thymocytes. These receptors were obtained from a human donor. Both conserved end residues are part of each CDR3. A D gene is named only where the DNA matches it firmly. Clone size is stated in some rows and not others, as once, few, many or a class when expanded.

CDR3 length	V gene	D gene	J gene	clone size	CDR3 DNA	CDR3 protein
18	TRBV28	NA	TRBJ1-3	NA	TGTGCCAGCAGTCTGCGGCCCGGGGGGCCTAACTCTGGAAACACCATATATTTT	CASSLRPGGPNSGNTIYF
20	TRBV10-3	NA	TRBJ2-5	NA	TGTGCCATCAGTGACGGTTGGAGGGACAGACGCGGGGGAGAGAAGGAGACCCAGTACTTC	CAISDGWRDRRGGEKETQYF
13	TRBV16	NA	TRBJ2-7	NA	TGTGCCAGCAGCCACCGGGTGGGATCCGAGCAGTACTTC	CASSHRVGSEQYF
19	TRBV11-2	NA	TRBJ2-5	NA	TGTGCCAGCAGCATGAGCTCGGACTCACTCCCTTCCAAGTGGGAGACCCAGTACTTC	CASSMSSDSLPSKWETQYF
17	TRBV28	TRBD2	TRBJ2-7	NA	TGTGCCAGCAGTCCTGGACTAGCCGCCGTGGGTAGGGACGAGCAGTACTTC	CASSPGLAAVGRDEQYF
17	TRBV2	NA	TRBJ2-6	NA	TGTGCCAGCAGTGAGGACCCCTTGAGCTCTGGGGCCAACGTCCTGACTTTC	CASSEDPLSSGANVLTF
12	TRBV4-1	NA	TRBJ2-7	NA	TGCGCCAGCAGCCAAGACGACTCCGAGCAGTACTTC	CASSQDDSEQYF
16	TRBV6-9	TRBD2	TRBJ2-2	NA	TGTGCCAGCAGCCCTTTTCGAGGGAGGGACACCGGGGAGCTGTTTTTT	CASSPFRGRDTGELFF
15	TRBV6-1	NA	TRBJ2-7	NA	TGTGCCAGCAGCCTGACCGACAGGGAGGCCTACGAGCAGTACTTC	CASSLTDREAYEQYF
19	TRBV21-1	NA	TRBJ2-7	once	TGTGCCAGCAGCTCAAGTACAGGGGTGGGTAGCGGGCTCTCCTACGAGCAGTACTTC	CASSSSTGVGSGLSYEQYF
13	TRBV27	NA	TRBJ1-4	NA	TGTGCCAGCAGTTTGGGGGGGAATGAAAAACTGTTTTTT	CASSLGGNEKLFF
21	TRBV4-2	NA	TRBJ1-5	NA	TGTGCCAGCAGCCTTACCGCCGCCCGGGTCCCGATCTATTATAGCAATCAGCCCCAGCATTTT	CASSLTAARVPIYYSNQPQHF
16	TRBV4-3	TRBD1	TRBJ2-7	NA	TGCGCCAGCAGCCAAGACAGAAGGGACAGGGGCGACGAGCAGTACTTC	CASSQDRRDRGDEQYF
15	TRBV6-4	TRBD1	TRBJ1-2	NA	TGTGCCAGCAGTGACCCGGACAGGGGAGGAGGTGGCTACACCTTC	CASSDPDRGGGGYTF
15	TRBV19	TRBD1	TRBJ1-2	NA	TGTGCCAGTAGCTCCCCTCAGGGGGCCAGAAGAGGCTACACCTTC	CASSSPQGARRGYTF
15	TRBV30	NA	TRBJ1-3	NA	TGTGCCTGGAGTGTGAAGACAAAATCTGGAAACACCATATATTTT	CAWSVKTKSGNTIYF
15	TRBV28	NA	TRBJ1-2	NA	TGTGCCAGCAGTTTGGGGCCCGGGCCCAACTATGGCTACACCTTC	CASSLGPGPNYGYTF
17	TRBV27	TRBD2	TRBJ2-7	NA	TGTGCCAGCAGTACCCAACCTGGACTAGCGAGACCCCTCGAGCAGTACTTC	CASSTQPGLARPLEQYF
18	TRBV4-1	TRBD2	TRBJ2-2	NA	TGCGCCAGCAGCCAAACCCCCCCGGTAGCGGGATGGGCCGGGGAGCTGTTTTTT	CASSQTPPVAGWAGELFF
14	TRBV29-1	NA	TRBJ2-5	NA	TGCAGCGTTGAACCCCAGGGGGGAACGGAGACCCAGTACTTC	CSVEPQGGTETQYF
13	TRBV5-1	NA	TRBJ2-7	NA	TGCGCCAGCAGCTTGGCTAGCCCCGAGGAGCAGTACTTC	CASSLASPEEQYF
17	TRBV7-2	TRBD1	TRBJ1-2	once	TGTGCCAGCAGCTTAGAGGGACAGGGGACCACTAACTATGGCTACACCTTC	CASSLEGQGTTNYGYTF
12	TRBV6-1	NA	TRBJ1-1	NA	TGTGCCAGCAGTACCCCAGGGAGTGAAGCTTTCTTT	CASSTPGSEAFF
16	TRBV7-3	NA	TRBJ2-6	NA	TGTGCCAGCAGCTACATGACCGGGACAAAAGCCAACGTCCTGACTTTC	CASSYMTGTKANVLTF
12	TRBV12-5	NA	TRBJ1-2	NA	TGTGCTAGTGGTTCCCGGGGTAGAGGCTACACCTTC	CASGSRGRGYTF
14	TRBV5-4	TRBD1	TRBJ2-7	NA	TGTGCCAGCAGCAACTGGGACAGGGACTACGAGCAGTACTTC	CASSNWDRDYEQYF
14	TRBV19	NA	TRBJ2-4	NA	TGTGCCAGTAAGCCAGTCTATACCAAAAACATTCAGTACTTC	CASKPVYTKNIQYF
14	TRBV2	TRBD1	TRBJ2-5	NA	TGTGCCAGCAGGCCCGGACAGGCGCAAGAGACCCAGTACTTC	CASRPGQAQETQYF
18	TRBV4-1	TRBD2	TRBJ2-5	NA	TGCGCCAGCAGCCTCCCCCCCGGGACTAGCGGGAAAAAGGAGACCCAGTACTTC	CASSLPPGTSGKKETQYF
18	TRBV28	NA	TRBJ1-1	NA	TGTGCCAGCAGCGTAAGAAATCTGACCGCGCCCGTGAACACTGAAGCTTTCTTT	CASSVRNLTAPVNTEAFF
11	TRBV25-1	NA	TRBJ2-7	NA	TGTGCCAGCACAGCGGTCCACGAGCAGTACTTC	CASTAVHEQYF
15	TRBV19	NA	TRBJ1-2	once	TGTGCCAGTAGTATCGGGACGGAGAATAACTATGGCTACACCTTC	CASSIGTENNYGYTF
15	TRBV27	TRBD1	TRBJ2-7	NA	TGTGCCAGCAGTTCCCGGCGGGACAGGGTCTACGAGCAGTACTTC	CASSSRRDRVYEQYF
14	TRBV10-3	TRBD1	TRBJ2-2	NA	TGTGCCATCAGGGGGACAGGGGTCACCGGGGAGCTGTTTTTT	CAIRGTGVTGELFF
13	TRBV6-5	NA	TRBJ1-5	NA	TGTGCCAGCAGTTCCCTTCCCAATCAGCCCCAGCATTTT	CASSSLPNQPQHF
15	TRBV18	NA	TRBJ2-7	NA	TGTGCCAGCTCACCACCAGGGACCGAAACCTACGAGCAGTACTTC	CASSPPGTETYEQYF
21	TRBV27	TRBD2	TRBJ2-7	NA	TGTGCCAGCAGTTCACGCCGGGACAGACGGGGGACTAGCGGGAGGGCCCACGAGCAGTACTTC	CASSSRRDRRGTSGRAHEQYF
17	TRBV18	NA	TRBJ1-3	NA	TGTGCCAGCTCACGAACAGACGGCGTTTACTCTGGAAACACCATATATTTT	CASSRTDGVYSGNTIYF
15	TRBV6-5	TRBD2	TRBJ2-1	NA	TGTGCCAGCAGCTACGGACTAGCGGGAGGCGATGAGCAGTTCTTC	CASSYGLAGGDEQFF
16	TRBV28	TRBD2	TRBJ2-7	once	TGTGCCAGCAGTTATTCGGCTAGCGGGGCCTCCTACGAGCAGTACTTC	CASSYSASGASYEQYF